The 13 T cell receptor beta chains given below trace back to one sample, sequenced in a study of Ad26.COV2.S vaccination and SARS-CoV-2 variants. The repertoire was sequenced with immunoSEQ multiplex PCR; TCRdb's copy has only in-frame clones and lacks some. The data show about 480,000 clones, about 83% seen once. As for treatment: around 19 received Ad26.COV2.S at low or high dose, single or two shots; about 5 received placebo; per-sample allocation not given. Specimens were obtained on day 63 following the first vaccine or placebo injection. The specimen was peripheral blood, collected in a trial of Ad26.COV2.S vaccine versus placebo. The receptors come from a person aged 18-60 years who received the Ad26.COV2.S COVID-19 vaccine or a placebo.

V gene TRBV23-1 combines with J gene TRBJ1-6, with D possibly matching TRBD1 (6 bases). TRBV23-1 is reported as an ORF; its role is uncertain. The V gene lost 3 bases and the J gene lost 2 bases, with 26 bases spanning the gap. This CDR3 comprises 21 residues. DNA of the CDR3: TGCGCCAGCAGTCACTTGGGGCGAGGGGGTGAGAGAGGCCCCTATAATTCACCCCTCCACTTT. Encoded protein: CASSHLGRGGERGPYNSPLHF.

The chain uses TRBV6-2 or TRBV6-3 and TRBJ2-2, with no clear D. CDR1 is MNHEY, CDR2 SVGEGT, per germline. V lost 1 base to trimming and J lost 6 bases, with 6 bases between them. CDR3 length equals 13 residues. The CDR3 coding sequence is TGTGCCAGCAGTTACTTTCATTCCGGGGAGCTGTTTTTT. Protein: CASSYFHSGELFF.

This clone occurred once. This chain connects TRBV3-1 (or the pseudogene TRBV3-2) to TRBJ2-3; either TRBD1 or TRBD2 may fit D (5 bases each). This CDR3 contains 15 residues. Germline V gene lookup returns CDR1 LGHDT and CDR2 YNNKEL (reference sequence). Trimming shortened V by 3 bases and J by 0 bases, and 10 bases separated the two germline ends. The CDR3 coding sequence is TGTGCCAGCAGCCAGGGGCGGGCTAGCACAGATACGCAGTATTTT. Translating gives CASSQGRASTDTQYF.

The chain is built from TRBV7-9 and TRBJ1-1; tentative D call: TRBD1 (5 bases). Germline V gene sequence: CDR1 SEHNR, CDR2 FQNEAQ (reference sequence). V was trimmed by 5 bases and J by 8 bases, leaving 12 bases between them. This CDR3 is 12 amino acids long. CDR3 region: CASSLGRREAFF. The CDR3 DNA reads TGTGCCAGCAGCCTGGGACGGAGAGAAGCTTTCTTT.

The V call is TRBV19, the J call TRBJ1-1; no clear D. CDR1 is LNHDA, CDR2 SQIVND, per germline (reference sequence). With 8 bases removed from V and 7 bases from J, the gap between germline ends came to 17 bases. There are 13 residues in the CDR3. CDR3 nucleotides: TGTGCCAGTCGCCCGAGTCCCGGGATTGAAGCTTTCTTT. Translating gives CASRPSPGIEAFF.

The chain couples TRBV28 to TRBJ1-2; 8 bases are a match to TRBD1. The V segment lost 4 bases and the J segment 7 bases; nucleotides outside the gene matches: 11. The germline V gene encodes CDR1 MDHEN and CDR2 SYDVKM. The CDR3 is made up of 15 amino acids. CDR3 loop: CASSSGDRGWGGYTF. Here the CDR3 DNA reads TGTGCCAGCAGTTCGGGTGACAGGGGTTGGGGTGGCTACACCTTC.

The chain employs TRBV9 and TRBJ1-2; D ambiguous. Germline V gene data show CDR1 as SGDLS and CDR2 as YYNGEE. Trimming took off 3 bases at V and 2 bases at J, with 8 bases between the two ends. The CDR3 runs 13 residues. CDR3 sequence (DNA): TGTGCCAGCAGCGCGGACGAAAACTATGGCTACACCTTC. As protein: CASSADENYGYTF. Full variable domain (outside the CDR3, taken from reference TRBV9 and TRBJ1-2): DSGVTQTPKHLITATGQRVTLRCSPRSGDLSVYWYQQSLDQGLQFLIQYYNGEERAKGNILERFSAQQFPDLHSELNLSSLELGDSALYFCASSADENYGYTFGSGTRLTVV.

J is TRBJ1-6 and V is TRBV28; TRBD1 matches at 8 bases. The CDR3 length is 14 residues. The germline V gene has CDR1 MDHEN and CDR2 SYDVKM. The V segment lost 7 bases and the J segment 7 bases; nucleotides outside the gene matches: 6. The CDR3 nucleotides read TGTGCCAGCACAGGACAGGGAGGAAATTCACCCCTCCACTTT. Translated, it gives CASTGQGGNSPLHF.

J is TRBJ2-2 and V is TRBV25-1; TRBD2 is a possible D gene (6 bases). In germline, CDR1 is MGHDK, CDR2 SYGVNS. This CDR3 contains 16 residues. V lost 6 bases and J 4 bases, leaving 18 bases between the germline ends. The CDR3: CASSGTPLGTTGELFF. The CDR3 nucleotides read TGTGCCAGCAGCGGGACTCCACTCGGCACCACCGGGGAGCTGTTTTTT.

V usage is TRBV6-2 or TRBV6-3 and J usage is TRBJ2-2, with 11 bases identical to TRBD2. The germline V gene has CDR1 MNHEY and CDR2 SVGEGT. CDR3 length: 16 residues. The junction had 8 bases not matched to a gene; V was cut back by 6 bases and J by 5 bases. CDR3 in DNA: TGTGCCAGCAGCCCTGAGTTAGCGGGAGGGACCGGGGAGCTGTTTTTT. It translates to CASSPELAGGTGELFF.

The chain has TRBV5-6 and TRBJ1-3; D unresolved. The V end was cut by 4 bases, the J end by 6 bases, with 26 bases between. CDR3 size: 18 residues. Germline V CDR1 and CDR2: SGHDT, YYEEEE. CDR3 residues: CASSPTASGSPVQNTIYF. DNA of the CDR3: TGTGCCAGCAGCCCCACCGCGTCGGGGTCGCCTGTCCAAAACACCATATATTTT.

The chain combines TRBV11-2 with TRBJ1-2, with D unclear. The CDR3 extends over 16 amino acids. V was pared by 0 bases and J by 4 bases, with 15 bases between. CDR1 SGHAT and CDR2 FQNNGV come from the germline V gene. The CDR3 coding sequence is TGTGCCAGCAGCTTAGATCCCAGTAGGAGAGGCTATGGCTACACCTTC. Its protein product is CASSLDPSRRGYGYTF.

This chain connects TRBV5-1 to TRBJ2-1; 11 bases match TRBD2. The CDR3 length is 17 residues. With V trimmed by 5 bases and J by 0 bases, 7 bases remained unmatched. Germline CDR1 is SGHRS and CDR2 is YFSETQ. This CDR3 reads CASRLAGVRSSYNEQFF. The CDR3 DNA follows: TGCGCCAGCAGACTAGCGGGGGTTCGGAGCTCCTACAATGAGCAGTTCTTC.